Below, 22 T cell receptor beta chains from the same sample are listed, as sequenced in a study of glioma-infiltrating T cells after dendritic cell vaccination. Clones were read by immunoSEQ multiplex PCR, and TCRdb kept only the in-frame ones, dropping some. Of about 90,000 clones in the sample, over 65% are singletons; the top ten hold about 2.9%. The specimen was blood, collected before dendritic cell vaccination. These receptors were obtained from a human donor with glioblastoma.

The chain employs TRBV5-1 and TRBJ2-5; 9 bases align to TRBD1. The DNA end is a closer match to TRBJ2-7, so the J assignment may be wrong. CDR3 size: 14 residues. The germline V gene encodes CDR1 SGHRS and CDR2 YFSETQ. CDR3 in DNA: TGCGCCAGCAGCGAGGGACAGGGCCCCTACGAGCAGTACTTC. Translated: CASSEGQGPYEQYF.

The rearrangement links TRBV5-1 to TRBJ2-1; D might be TRBD1 (5 bases). With 0 bases removed from V and 6 bases from J, the gap between germline ends came to 7 bases. Germline-derived CDR1 and CDR2 are SGHRS and YFSETQ. The CDR3 has 13 amino acids. The CDR3 loop reads CASSLAGPNEQFF. The CDR3 nucleotides read TGCGCCAGCAGCTTGGCAGGGCCCAATGAGCAGTTCTTC. Full variable domain (remainder filled in from reference TRBV5-1 and TRBJ2-1): KAGVTQTPRYLIKTRGQQVTLSCSPISGHRSVSWYQQTPGQGLQFLFEYFSETQRNKGNFPGRFSGRQFSNSRSEMNVSTLELGDSALYLCASSLAGPNEQFFGPGTRLTVL.

The gene calls are TRBV10-2 and TRBJ2-2; D is perhaps TRBD1 (6 bases). Trimming shortened V by 2 bases and J by 6 bases, and 19 bases separated the two germline ends. CDR3 length equals 17 residues. Germline V gives CDR1 WSHSY, CDR2 SAAADI. In nucleotides, the CDR3 is TGCGCCAGCAGTGAGGAAGACAGGCGCGACGGTCCCGGGGAGCTGTTTTTT. Its protein is CASSEEDRRDGPGELFF.

This clone was picked up one time. The CDR3 DNA follows: TGCGCCAGCAGCTGGGGACAGGGCGGCTACGAGCAGTACTTC. Its translation: CASSWGQGGYEQYF. The chain carries TRBV5-1 and TRBJ2-7, with TRBD1 matching over 9 bases. Per germline, CDR1 SGHRS and CDR2 YFSETQ. The CDR3 totals 14 residues. Trimming cost V 3 bases and J 3 bases; bases outside gene matches: 4. Looking up the rest from reference TRBV5-1 and TRBJ2-7 gives the full variable domain: KAGVTQTPRYLIKTRGQQVTLSCSPISGHRSVSWYQQTPGQGLQFLFEYFSETQRNKGNFPGRFSGRQFSNSRSEMNVSTLELGDSALYLCASSWGQGGYEQYFGPGTRLTVT.

The J gene is TRBJ2-1, the V gene TRBV11-2, with 8 bases that match TRBD1. V dropped 5 bases and J dropped 0; count of bases not matched to a gene: 6. The CDR3 is made up of 16 amino acids. CDR1 SGHAT and CDR2 FQNNGV come from the germline V gene. The CDR3: CASSMIQGGSYNEQFF. CDR3 DNA sequence: TGTGCCAGCAGCATGATACAGGGGGGCTCCTACAATGAGCAGTTCTTC.

The rearrangement links TRBV7-8 to TRBJ2-2; 8 bases align to TRBD1. Looked up from germline, CDR1 is SGHVS and CDR2 is FQNEAQ. The CDR3 sequence is 16 residues long. The J segment lost 3 bases and the V segment lost 5 bases, leaving 8 bases of the junction unmatched. The CDR3 region is CASSAGQGAYTGELFF. The CDR3, as DNA: TGTGCCAGCAGCGCGGGGCAGGGGGCCTACACCGGGGAGCTGTTTTTT. Complete variable domain (other parts from reference TRBV7-8 and TRBJ2-2): GAGVSQSPRYKVAKRGQDVALRCDPISGHVSLFWYQQALGQGPEFLTYFQNEAQLDKSGLPSDRFFAERPEGSVSTLKIQRTQQEDSAVYLCASSAGQGAYTGELFFGEGSRLTVL.

The J gene is TRBJ1-1, the V gene TRBV2, with 10 nucleotides matching TRBD1. Germline CDR1 reads SNHLY; CDR2 reads FYNNEI. The CDR3 length is 14 residues. V gave up 7 bases and J gave up 4 bases; unmatched junction bases: 6. The CDR3 is CASITGQGVTEAFF. The DNA of the CDR3 is TGTGCCAGCATCACCGGACAGGGGGTCACTGAAGCTTTCTTT.

J is TRBJ2-2 and V is TRBV6-5, with D perhaps TRBD1 (5 bases). Trimming removed 3 bases at V and 7 bases at J, with 15 bases between. CDR1 and CDR2 from the germline V gene are MNHEY and SVGAGI. The CDR3 sequence is 15 residues long. CDR3 sequence reads: CASSYWSGKGGELFF. The CDR3 nucleotides read TGTGCCAGCAGTTATTGGTCAGGGAAGGGCGGGGAGCTGTTTTTT.

V is TRBV5-1 and J is TRBJ2-2; 8 nucleotides agree with TRBD2. Germline V lookup: CDR1 SGHRS, CDR2 YFSETQ. The CDR3 is made up of 17 amino acids. V trimming: 0 bases; J trimming: 2 bases; junction bases outside the gene matches: 6. Here the CDR3 reads CASSLGATSGNTGELFF. CDR3 bases: TGCGCCAGCAGCTTGGGGGCTACTAGCGGTAACACCGGGGAGCTGTTTTTT.

The J gene is TRBJ2-7, the V gene TRBV7-3, with D possibly TRBD1 on 6 matching bases. This CDR3 spans 13 amino acids. The V end lost 4 bases, the J end lost 7 bases, and 14 bases lay between the germline ends. CDR1 and CDR2 from the germline V gene are SGHTA and FQGTGA. CDR3 nucleotides: TGTGCCAGCAGCTCAACGAAAGGGACAGAGCAGTACTTC. The encoded protein is CASSSTKGTEQYF.

The chain uses TRBV29-1 and TRBJ1-2; no clear D. Between the trimmed V and J ends, which lost 0 bases and 8 bases, there was a span of 7 bases. The CDR3 is made up of 11 amino acids. Looked up from germline, CDR1 is SQVTM and CDR2 is ANQGSEA. The CDR3: CSVEERGGYTF. The CDR3, as DNA: TGCAGCGTTGAAGAGCGGGGAGGCTACACCTTC.

The chain carries TRBV10-1 and TRBJ2-7; D unclear. Germline values: CDR1 WNHNN, CDR2 SYGVQD (reference sequence). Trimming took 4 bases from V and 1 from J, leaving 11 bases between them. The CDR3 runs 14 residues. The CDR3 sequence: CASSATGQSYEQYF. The CDR3 nucleotides read TGCGCCAGCAGTGCGACTGGCCAGTCCTACGAGCAGTACTTC.

This chain connects TRBV10-1 to TRBJ1-2; 9 positions agree with TRBD1. Germline-derived CDR1 and CDR2 are WNHNN and SYGVQD (reference sequence). The CDR3 length is 13 residues. V lost 6 bases, J lost 7 bases, and 6 bases stayed unmatched. Here the CDR3 reads CASSLDRGGGYTF. CDR3 DNA: TGCGCCAGCAGCCTGGACAGGGGCGGTGGCTACACCTTC.

V gene TRBV21-1 combines with J gene TRBJ1-3; TRBD1 is the table's D call and was not checked against the DNA. TRBV21-1 is labeled a pseudogene. The CDR3 has 16 amino acids. The CDR3 nucleotides are TGTGCCAGCAGCAGACAGGGGGCTCGTGCTGGAAACACCATATATTTT. This codes for CASSRQGARAGNTIYF.

The rearrangement uses TRBV4-1 and TRBJ2-1; no firm D call. Germline values: CDR1 MGHRA, CDR2 YSYEKL. V was cut by 1 base and J by 8 bases, with 12 bases left in between. The CDR3 covers 14 residues. CDR3 region: CASSQGPVADEQFF. CDR3 sequence (DNA): TGCGCCAGCAGCCAAGGCCCGGTGGCGGATGAGCAGTTCTTC.

The chain links TRBV5-4 to TRBJ2-7; possibly TRBD1 for D (5 bases). V was pared by 0 bases and J by 3 bases, with 19 bases between. Germline CDR1 and CDR2: SGHNT and YYREEE (reference sequence). The CDR3 sequence is 17 residues long. CDR3 in amino acids: CASSLDRGSSFLYEQYF. CDR3 bases: TGTGCCAGCAGCTTGGATAGGGGCAGTTCCTTCCTCTACGAGCAGTACTTC. Together with reference TRBV5-4 and TRBJ2-7, the CDR3 gives the full variable domain: ETGVTQSPTHLIKTRGQQVTLRCSSQSGHNTVSWYQQALGQGPQFIFQYYREEENGRGNFPPRFSGLQFPNYSSELNVNALELDDSALYLCASSLDRGSSFLYEQYFGPGTRLTVT.

This chain links TRBV6-6 with TRBJ1-1; D is possibly TRBD1 (6 bases). Trimming took off 5 bases at V and 4 bases at J, with 17 bases between the two ends. Germline V gene lookup returns CDR1 MNHNY and CDR2 SVGAGI (reference sequence). This CDR3 is 15 amino acids long. CDR3 coding DNA: TGTGCCAGCAGTCCTAACAGGGAACGGAGCACTGAAGCTTTCTTT. Protein sequence: CASSPNRERSTEAFF.

The V and J genes are TRBV20-1 and TRBJ2-7, with D possibly matching TRBD1 (6 bases). The CDR3 has 11 residues. V shed 5 bases and J shed 5 bases, with 10 bases lying between them. The V gene's germline CDR1 is DFQATT and CDR2 SNEGSKA (reference sequence). The CDR3 DNA reads as TGCAGTGCTGGGGGCGCGGACGAGCAGTACTTC. It codes for CSAGGADEQYF.

This clone was found once. V and J are TRBV6-6 and TRBJ2-5, with D perhaps TRBD1 (6 bases). The germline V gene encodes CDR1 MNHNY and CDR2 SVGAGI (reference sequence). Trimming took 2 bases from V and 2 from J, leaving 9 bases between them. This CDR3 is 14 amino acids long. CDR3 amino acids: CASSYRGSQETQYF. In DNA form, the CDR3 reads TGTGCCAGCAGTTACAGGGGGTCACAAGAGACCCAGTACTTC.

The CDR3 nucleotides are TGCGCCAGCAGCTTGGGAGCGGCCCTCTACAATGAGCAGTTCTTC. Protein product: CASSLGAALYNEQFF. The rearrangement joins TRBV5-1 to TRBJ2-1; D is perhaps TRBD2 (5 bases). The germline V and J ends were trimmed by 0 bases and 3 bases, with 10 bases remaining between them. This CDR3 region has 15 residues. The germline V gene has CDR1 SGHRS and CDR2 YFSETQ.

J is TRBJ1-2 and V is TRBV5-4, with 9 bases matching TRBD1. Germline assignment: CDR1 SGHNT and CDR2 YYREEE (reference sequence). The CDR3 has 13 amino acids. Trimming at V came to 4 bases and at J to 7 bases, leaving 5 bases not matched to a gene. The CDR3 bases are TGTGCCAGCAGCCCGGACAGGGGACGTGGCTACACCTTC. It specifies CASSPDRGRGYTF.

The chain joins TRBV7-9 to TRBJ1-1; D ambiguous. This CDR3 region has 12 residues. V was cut by 1 base and J by 8 bases, with 8 bases left in between. The V gene's germline CDR1 is SEHNR and CDR2 FQNEAQ (reference sequence). The CDR3 sequence: CASSLVRVEAFF. In DNA form, the CDR3 reads TGTGCCAGCAGCTTAGTGAGGGTAGAAGCTTTCTTT.